A selection of T cell receptor beta chains follows, all from one sample in a study of blood T cell repertoires in COVID-19. Some clones are missing from TCRdb's copy, which holds only in-frame ones; the method was immunoSEQ multiplex PCR. In the table there are over 200,000 clones, roughly 80% of which are singletons. The sample taken for sequencing was peripheral blood. The receptors here all came from a human donor in a cohort sampled during active COVID-19. CDR3s include the opening cysteine and the closing phenylalanine or tryptophan. Each record gives: J gene, clone size, D gene, V gene, CDR3 protein, CDR3 DNA. A D gene is named only where the DNA matches it firmly. Where a row states a size, it is once, few, many or the class of an expanded clone; other rows omit it.

j_gene: TRBJ2-1
abundance: NA
d_gene: NA
v_gene: TRBV12-3/TRBV12-4
CDR3aa: CASSFGANEQFF
CDR3nt: TGTGCCAGCAGTTTTGGAGCGAATGAGCAGTTCTTC

j_gene: TRBJ2-3
abundance: NA
d_gene: NA
v_gene: TRBV6-2/TRBV6-3
CDR3aa: CASSYSGYSTDTQYF
CDR3nt: TGTGCCAGCAGTTATAGCGGATACAGCACAGATACGCAGTATTTT

j_gene: TRBJ1-5
abundance: NA
d_gene: NA
v_gene: TRBV10-1
CDR3aa: CARTDQPQHF
CDR3nt: TGCGCCAGGACAGATCAGCCCCAGCATTTT

j_gene: TRBJ1-3
abundance: NA
d_gene: TRBD1
v_gene: TRBV2
CDR3aa: CASSAGQFSDTIYF
CDR3nt: TGTGCCAGCAGTGCGGGACAGTTTAGTGACACCATATATTTT

j_gene: TRBJ2-2
abundance: NA
d_gene: NA
v_gene: TRBV15
CDR3aa: CATSSPGGGRELFF
CDR3nt: TGTGCCACCAGCAGCCCCGGAGGGGGCCGGGAGCTGTTTTTT

j_gene: TRBJ1-1
abundance: NA
d_gene: NA
v_gene: TRBV9
CDR3aa: CASSVGAGGENTEAFF
CDR3nt: TGTGCCAGCAGCGTAGGAGCTGGGGGCGAGAACACTGAAGCTTTCTTT

j_gene: TRBJ1-5
abundance: NA
d_gene: NA
v_gene: TRBV27
CDR3aa: CASSNGGKQPQHF
CDR3nt: TGTGCCAGCAGCAACGGAGGGAAACAGCCCCAGCATTTT

j_gene: TRBJ2-7
abundance: NA
d_gene: NA
v_gene: TRBV4-2
CDR3aa: CASSRGLEGGGYEQYF
CDR3nt: TGTGCCAGCAGCCGAGGGCTTGAGGGAGGAGGGTACGAGCAGTACTTC

j_gene: TRBJ2-3
abundance: NA
d_gene: TRBD2
v_gene: TRBV11-2
CDR3aa: CASSSFPGLAGARDTQYF
CDR3nt: TGTGCCAGCAGCTCCTTCCCCGGACTAGCGGGAGCCCGTGATACGCAGTATTTT

j_gene: TRBJ1-4
abundance: NA
d_gene: NA
v_gene: TRBV4-1
CDR3aa: CASSPRGEKLFF
CDR3nt: TGCGCCAGCAGCCCGCGGGGAGAAAAACTGTTTTTT

j_gene: TRBJ1-1
abundance: NA
d_gene: NA
v_gene: TRBV5-1
CDR3aa: CASSGGLNTEAFF
CDR3nt: TGCGCCAGCAGCGGCGGTCTGAACACTGAAGCTTTCTTT

j_gene: TRBJ2-7
abundance: NA
d_gene: TRBD1
v_gene: TRBV15
CDR3aa: CATSKGQGYEQYF
CDR3nt: TGTGCCACCAGCAAGGGACAGGGGTACGAGCAGTACTTC

j_gene: TRBJ2-1
abundance: NA
d_gene: TRBD2
v_gene: TRBV2
CDR3aa: CASSPLAGKTGEQFF
CDR3nt: TGTGCCAGCAGTCCTCTAGCGGGAAAGACAGGTGAGCAGTTCTTC

j_gene: TRBJ1-2
abundance: few
d_gene: TRBD1
v_gene: TRBV7-9
CDR3aa: CASSLLAGGDYGYTF
CDR3nt: TGTGCCAGCAGCTTATTAGCAGGGGGCGACTATGGCTACACCTTC

j_gene: TRBJ2-7
abundance: once
d_gene: NA
v_gene: TRBV10-3
CDR3aa: CAISGTGSYEQYF
CDR3nt: TGTGCCATCAGTGGAACAGGCTCCTACGAGCAGTACTTC

j_gene: TRBJ2-7
abundance: NA
d_gene: TRBD2
v_gene: TRBV10-3
CDR3aa: CAIRAGTSVHEQYF
CDR3nt: TGTGCCATCAGGGCCGGGACTAGCGTCCACGAGCAGTACTTC

j_gene: TRBJ2-2
abundance: NA
d_gene: NA
v_gene: TRBV30
CDR3aa: CAQGLGGFELPNTGELFF
CDR3nt: TGTGCCCAGGGCTTAGGCGGCTTCGAACTACCGAACACCGGGGAGCTGTTTTTT

j_gene: TRBJ2-2
abundance: NA
d_gene: NA
v_gene: TRBV4-1
CDR3aa: CASSQGPGGTAAGELFF
CDR3nt: TGCGCCAGCAGCCAGGGACCAGGGGGGACGGCGGCCGGGGAGCTGTTTTTT

j_gene: TRBJ2-7
abundance: NA
d_gene: NA
v_gene: TRBV30
CDR3aa: CAWRGQGNKAEQYF
CDR3nt: TGTGCCTGGAGGGGGCAGGGGAATAAGGCCGAGCAGTACTTC

j_gene: TRBJ2-7
abundance: NA
d_gene: NA
v_gene: TRBV13
CDR3aa: CASSLGIGSGSEQYF
CDR3nt: TGTGCCAGCAGCTTAGGCATCGGTTCGGGGTCCGAGCAGTACTTC

j_gene: TRBJ2-1
abundance: NA
d_gene: TRBD2
v_gene: TRBV2
CDR3aa: CASTFAGTRAYNEQFF
CDR3nt: TGTGCCAGCACCTTCGCCGGGACTAGAGCGTACAATGAGCAGTTCTTC

j_gene: TRBJ2-7
abundance: NA
d_gene: TRBD1
v_gene: TRBV4-3
CDR3aa: CASSQRQGAHEQYF
CDR3nt: TGCGCCAGCAGCCAGCGACAGGGGGCTCACGAGCAGTACTTC

j_gene: TRBJ2-7
abundance: NA
d_gene: TRBD2
v_gene: TRBV5-1
CDR3aa: CASSLLAGTREQYF
CDR3nt: TGCGCCAGCAGCTTGTTAGCGGGGACTCGTGAGCAGTACTTC

j_gene: TRBJ1-2
abundance: NA
d_gene: TRBD1
v_gene: TRBV5-4
CDR3aa: CASQLGSGQGNYGYTF
CDR3nt: TGTGCCAGTCAGCTTGGATCCGGACAGGGCAACTATGGCTACACCTTC

j_gene: TRBJ1-5
abundance: NA
d_gene: NA
v_gene: TRBV10-3
CDR3aa: CAIKKGLEGNQPQHF
CDR3nt: TGTGCCATCAAGAAGGGGCTTGAGGGCAATCAGCCCCAGCATTTT

j_gene: TRBJ2-6
abundance: NA
d_gene: NA
v_gene: TRBV27
CDR3aa: CASRPPGTGANVLTF
CDR3nt: TGTGCCAGCCGCCCGCCAGGGACTGGGGCCAACGTCCTGACTTTC

j_gene: TRBJ2-6
abundance: NA
d_gene: NA
v_gene: TRBV24-1
CDR3aa: CATSDSMAKAYGANVLTF
CDR3nt: TGTGCCACCAGTGATTCTATGGCTAAAGCGTATGGGGCCAACGTCCTGACTTTC

j_gene: TRBJ1-1
abundance: NA
d_gene: NA
v_gene: TRBV18
CDR3aa: CASSLGQYTEAFF
CDR3nt: TGTGCCAGCTCACTTGGACAGTACACTGAAGCTTTCTTT

j_gene: TRBJ1-1
abundance: NA
d_gene: NA
v_gene: TRBV6-5
CDR3aa: CASSLSRDTEAFF
CDR3nt: TGTGCCAGCAGTCTCTCGAGGGACACTGAAGCTTTCTTT

j_gene: TRBJ1-3
abundance: NA
d_gene: NA
v_gene: TRBV6-6
CDR3aa: CASSWDGTRDTIYF
CDR3nt: TGTGCCAGCAGTTGGGACGGGACAAGGGACACCATATATTTT

j_gene: TRBJ2-5
abundance: NA
d_gene: TRBD2
v_gene: TRBV6-6
CDR3aa: CASSYSGTRKTETQYF
CDR3nt: TGTGCCAGCAGTTACTCAGGGACTAGAAAAACAGAGACCCAGTACTTC

j_gene: TRBJ1-5
abundance: NA
d_gene: TRBD1
v_gene: TRBV6-2/TRBV6-3
CDR3aa: CASSLRGSQPQHF
CDR3nt: TGTGCCAGCAGCCTCAGGGGGTCTCAGCCCCAGCATTTT

j_gene: TRBJ2-7
abundance: NA
d_gene: TRBD1
v_gene: TRBV19
CDR3aa: CASSIVATGVYEQYF
CDR3nt: TGTGCCAGTAGTATAGTGGCGACAGGGGTCTACGAGCAGTACTTC

j_gene: TRBJ2-7
abundance: NA
d_gene: TRBD2
v_gene: TRBV27
CDR3aa: CASSLLGEGYEQYF
CDR3nt: TGTGCCAGCAGTTTATTGGGGGAGGGCTACGAGCAGTACTTC

j_gene: TRBJ1-2
abundance: once
d_gene: NA
v_gene: TRBV6-5
CDR3aa: CASRPGSLSDYGYTF
CDR3nt: TGTGCCAGCAGACCGGGATCCCTCTCCGACTATGGCTACACCTTC

j_gene: TRBJ2-7
abundance: NA
d_gene: NA
v_gene: TRBV28
CDR3aa: CGAGGLYEQYF
CDR3nt: TGTGGGGCAGGGGGACTGTACGAGCAGTACTTC

j_gene: TRBJ1-2
abundance: NA
d_gene: NA
v_gene: TRBV5-1
CDR3aa: CASSLAVQAGGYTF
CDR3nt: TGCGCCAGCAGCTTGGCCGTACAGGCTGGCGGCTACACCTTC

j_gene: TRBJ2-7
abundance: NA
d_gene: NA
v_gene: TRBV4-1
CDR3aa: CASSQPGPYEQYF
CDR3nt: TGCGCCAGCAGCCAACCAGGGCCCTACGAGCAGTACTTC

j_gene: TRBJ2-3
abundance: many
d_gene: NA
v_gene: TRBV11-3
CDR3aa: CASSSGLDGIRTDTQYF
CDR3nt: TGTGCCAGCAGCTCAGGACTGGATGGGATCCGCACAGATACGCAGTATTTT

j_gene: TRBJ2-3
abundance: NA
d_gene: TRBD1
v_gene: TRBV10-1
CDR3aa: CASMPGQESTDTQYF
CDR3nt: TGCGCCAGCATGCCGGGACAGGAAAGCACAGATACGCAGTATTTT

j_gene: TRBJ2-3
abundance: NA
d_gene: TRBD2
v_gene: TRBV28
CDR3aa: CASSGLAGTGTQYF
CDR3nt: TGTGCCAGCAGTGGACTAGCGGGAACGGGCACGCAGTATTTT